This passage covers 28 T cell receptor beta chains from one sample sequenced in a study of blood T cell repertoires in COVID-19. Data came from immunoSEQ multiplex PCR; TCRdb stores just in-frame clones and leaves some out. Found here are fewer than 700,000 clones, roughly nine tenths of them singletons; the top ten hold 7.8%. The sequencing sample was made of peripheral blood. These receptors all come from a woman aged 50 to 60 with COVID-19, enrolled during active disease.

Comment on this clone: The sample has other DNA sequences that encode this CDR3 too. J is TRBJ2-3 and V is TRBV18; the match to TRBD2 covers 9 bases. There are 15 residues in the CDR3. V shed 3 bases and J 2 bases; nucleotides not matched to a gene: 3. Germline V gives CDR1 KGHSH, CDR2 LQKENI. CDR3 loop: CASSPLAGSTDTQYF. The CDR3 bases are TGTGCCAGCTCACCGCTAGCGGGGTCCACAGATACGCAGTATTTT.

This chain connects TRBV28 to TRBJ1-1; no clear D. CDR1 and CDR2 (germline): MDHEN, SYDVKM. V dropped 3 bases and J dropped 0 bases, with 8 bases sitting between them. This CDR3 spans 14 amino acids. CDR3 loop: CASSFSSMNTEAFF. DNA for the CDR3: TGTGCCAGCAGTTTCTCCTCTATGAACACTGAAGCTTTCTTT.

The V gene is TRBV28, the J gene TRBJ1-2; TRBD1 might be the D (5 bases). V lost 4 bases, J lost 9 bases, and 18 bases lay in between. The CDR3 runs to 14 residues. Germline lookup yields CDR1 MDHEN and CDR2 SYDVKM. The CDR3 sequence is CASSSGLISLSYTF. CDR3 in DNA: TGTGCCAGCAGTTCAGGGCTGATATCGTTAAGCTACACCTTC.

The CDR3 loop reads CAITRDYQETQYF. CDR3 sequence (DNA): TGTGCCATTACCCGGGACTATCAAGAGACCCAGTACTTC. V and J are TRBV12-3 or TRBV12-4 and TRBJ2-5, with 7 nucleotides matching TRBD2. J was trimmed by 2 bases and V by 10 bases; bases with no gene match: 7. The CDR3 has 13 amino acids.

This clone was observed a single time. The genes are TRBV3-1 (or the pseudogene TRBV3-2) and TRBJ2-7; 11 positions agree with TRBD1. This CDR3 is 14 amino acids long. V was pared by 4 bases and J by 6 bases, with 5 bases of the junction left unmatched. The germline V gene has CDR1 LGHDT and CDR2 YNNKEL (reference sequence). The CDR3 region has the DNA TGTGCCAGCAGCCTAGGGACAGGGGGGACCGAGCAGTACTTC. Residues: CASSLGTGGTEQYF.

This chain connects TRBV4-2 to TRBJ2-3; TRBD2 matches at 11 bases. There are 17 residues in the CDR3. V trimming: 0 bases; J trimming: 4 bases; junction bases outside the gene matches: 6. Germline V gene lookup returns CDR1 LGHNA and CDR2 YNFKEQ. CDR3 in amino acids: CASSQENPSGGSDTQYF. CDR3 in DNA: TGTGCCAGCAGCCAAGAAAACCCTAGCGGGGGGTCAGATACGCAGTATTTT.

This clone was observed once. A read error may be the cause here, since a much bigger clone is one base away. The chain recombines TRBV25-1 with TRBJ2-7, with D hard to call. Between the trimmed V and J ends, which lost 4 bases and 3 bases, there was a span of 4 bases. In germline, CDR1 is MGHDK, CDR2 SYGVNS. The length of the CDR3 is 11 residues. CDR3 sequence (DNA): TGTGCCAGCAGTGTACTCTACGAGCAGTACTTC. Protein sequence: CASSVLYEQYF.

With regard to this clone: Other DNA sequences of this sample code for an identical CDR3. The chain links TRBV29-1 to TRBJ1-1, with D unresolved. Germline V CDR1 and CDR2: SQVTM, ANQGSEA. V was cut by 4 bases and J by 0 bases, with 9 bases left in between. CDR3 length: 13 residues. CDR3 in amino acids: CSVAAGVNTEAFF. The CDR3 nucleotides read TGCAGCGTTGCGGCGGGAGTGAACACTGAAGCTTTCTTT.

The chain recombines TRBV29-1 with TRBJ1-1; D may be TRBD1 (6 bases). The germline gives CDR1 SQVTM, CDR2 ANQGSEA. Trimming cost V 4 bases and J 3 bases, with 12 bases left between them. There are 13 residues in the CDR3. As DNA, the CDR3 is TGCAGCGTTGCAAAGGACAGTGACACTGAAGCTTTCTTT. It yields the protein CSVAKDSDTEAFF.

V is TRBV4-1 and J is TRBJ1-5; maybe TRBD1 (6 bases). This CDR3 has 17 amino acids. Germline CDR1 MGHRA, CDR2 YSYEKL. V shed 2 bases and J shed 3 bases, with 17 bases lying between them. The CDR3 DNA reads TGCGCCAGCAGCCAACACGTCTCACCAGGGGACAATCAGCCCCAGCATTTT. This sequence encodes CASSQHVSPGDNQPQHF.

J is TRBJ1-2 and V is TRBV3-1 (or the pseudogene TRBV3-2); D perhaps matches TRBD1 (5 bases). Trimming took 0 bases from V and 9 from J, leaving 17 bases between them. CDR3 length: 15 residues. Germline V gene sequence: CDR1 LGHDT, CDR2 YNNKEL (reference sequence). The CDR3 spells CASSQDLSEGFSYTF. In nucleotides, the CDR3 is TGTGCCAGCAGCCAAGATCTTTCGGAGGGGTTTAGCTACACCTTC.

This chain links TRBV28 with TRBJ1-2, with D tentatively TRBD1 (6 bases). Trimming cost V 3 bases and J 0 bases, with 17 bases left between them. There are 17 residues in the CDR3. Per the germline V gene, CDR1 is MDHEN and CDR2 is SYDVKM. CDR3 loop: CASSLGDRPYSNYGYTF. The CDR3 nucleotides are TGTGCCAGCAGTTTGGGAGACAGGCCCTATTCTAACTATGGCTACACCTTC.

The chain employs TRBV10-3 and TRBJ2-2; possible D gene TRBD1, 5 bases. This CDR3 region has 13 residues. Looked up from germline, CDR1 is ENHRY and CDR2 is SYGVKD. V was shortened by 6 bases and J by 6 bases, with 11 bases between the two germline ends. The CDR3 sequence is CAISPGYPGELFF. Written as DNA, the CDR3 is TGTGCCATCAGCCCAGGGTACCCCGGGGAGCTGTTTTTT.

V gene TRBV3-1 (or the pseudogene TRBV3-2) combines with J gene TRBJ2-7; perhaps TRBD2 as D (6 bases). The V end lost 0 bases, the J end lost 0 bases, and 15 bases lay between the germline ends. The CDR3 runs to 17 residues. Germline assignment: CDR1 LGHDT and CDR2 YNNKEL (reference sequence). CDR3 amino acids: CASSQDREGGHSYEQYF. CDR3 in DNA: TGTGCCAGCAGCCAAGATCGCGAGGGAGGCCACTCCTACGAGCAGTACTTC.

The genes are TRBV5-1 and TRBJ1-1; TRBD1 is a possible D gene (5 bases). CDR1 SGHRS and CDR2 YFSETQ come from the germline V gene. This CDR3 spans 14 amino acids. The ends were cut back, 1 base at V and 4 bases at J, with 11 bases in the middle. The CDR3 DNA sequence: TGCGCCAGCAGCTTGCGGTACGGGGGCACTGAAGCTTTCTTT. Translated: CASSLRYGGTEAFF.

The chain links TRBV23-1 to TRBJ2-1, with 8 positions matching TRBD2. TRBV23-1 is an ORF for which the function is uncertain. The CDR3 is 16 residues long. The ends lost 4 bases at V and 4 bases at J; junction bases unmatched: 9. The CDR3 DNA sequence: TGCGCCAGCAGTCCCCTCGGCGGGGGGTCATACAATGAGCAGTTCTTC. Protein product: CASSPLGGGSYNEQFF.

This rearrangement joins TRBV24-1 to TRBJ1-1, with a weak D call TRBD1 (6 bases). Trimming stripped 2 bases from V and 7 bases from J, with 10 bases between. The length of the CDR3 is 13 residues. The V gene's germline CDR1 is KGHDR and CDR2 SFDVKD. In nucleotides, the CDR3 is TGTGCCACCAGTGATTGGTGGACAGATGAAGCTTTCTTT. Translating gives CATSDWWTDEAFF.

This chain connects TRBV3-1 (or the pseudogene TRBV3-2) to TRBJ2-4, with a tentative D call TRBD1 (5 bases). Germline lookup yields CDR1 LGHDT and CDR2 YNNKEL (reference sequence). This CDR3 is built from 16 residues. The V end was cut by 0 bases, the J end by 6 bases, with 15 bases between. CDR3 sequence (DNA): TGTGCCAGCAGCCAAGATTTTGGAAGGGGAATAAACATTCAGTACTTC. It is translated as CASSQDFGRGINIQYF.

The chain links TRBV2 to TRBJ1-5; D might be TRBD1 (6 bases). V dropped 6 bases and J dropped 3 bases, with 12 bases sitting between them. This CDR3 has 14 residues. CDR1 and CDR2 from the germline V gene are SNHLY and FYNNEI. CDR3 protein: CASSQDRINQPQHF. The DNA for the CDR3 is TGTGCCAGCAGCCAAGACAGGATCAATCAGCCCCAGCATTTT.

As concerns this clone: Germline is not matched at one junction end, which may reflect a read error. The CDR3 loop is CASGPLRGTGTQYF. CDR3 sequence (DNA): TGCGCCAGCGGCCCCCTCAGGGGAACAGGTACGCAGTATTTT. The chain joins TRBV5-1 to TRBJ2-3, with D tentatively TRBD1 (6 bases). Germline V gene data show CDR1 as SGHRS and CDR2 as YFSETQ. The CDR3 spans 14 residues. The complete variable domain, with remaining parts taken from reference TRBV5-1 and TRBJ2-3, reads KAGVTQTPRYLIKTRGQQVTLSCSPISGHRSVSWYQQTPGQGLQFLFEYFSETQRNKGNFPGRFSGRQFSNSRSEMNVSTLELGDSALYLCASGPLRGTGTQYFGPGTRLTVL.

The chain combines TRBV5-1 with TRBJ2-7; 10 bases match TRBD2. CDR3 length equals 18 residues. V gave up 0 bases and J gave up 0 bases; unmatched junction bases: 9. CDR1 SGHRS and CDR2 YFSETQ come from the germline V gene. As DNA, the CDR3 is TGCGCCAGCAGCTTGGCTGTTAGCGGGGGGCTGAGCTCCTACGAGCAGTACTTC. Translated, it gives CASSLAVSGGLSSYEQYF. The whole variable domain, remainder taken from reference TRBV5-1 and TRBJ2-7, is KAGVTQTPRYLIKTRGQQVTLSCSPISGHRSVSWYQQTPGQGLQFLFEYFSETQRNKGNFPGRFSGRQFSNSRSEMNVSTLELGDSALYLCASSLAVSGGLSSYEQYFGPGTRLTVT.

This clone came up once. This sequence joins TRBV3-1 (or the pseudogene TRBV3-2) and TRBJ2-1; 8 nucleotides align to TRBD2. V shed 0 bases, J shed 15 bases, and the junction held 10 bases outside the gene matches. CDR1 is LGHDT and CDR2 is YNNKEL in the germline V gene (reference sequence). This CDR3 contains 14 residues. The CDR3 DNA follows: TGTGCCAGCAGCCAAGATTTGCGGGGGGCCCGACGGTTCTTC. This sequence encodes CASSQDLRGARRFF.

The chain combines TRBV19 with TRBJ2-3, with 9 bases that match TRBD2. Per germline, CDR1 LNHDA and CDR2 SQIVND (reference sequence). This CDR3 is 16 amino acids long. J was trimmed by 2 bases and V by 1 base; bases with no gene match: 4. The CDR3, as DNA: TGTGCCAGTAGTATAGGGAGCGGGGGGTTCACAGATACGCAGTATTTT. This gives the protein CASSIGSGGFTDTQYF.

DNA of the CDR3: TGTGCCAGCAGGAACGGCCGGGGGCAGCCCCAGCATTTT. It specifies CASRNGRGQPQHF. The chain employs TRBV6-5 and TRBJ1-5, with a possible D match to TRBD1 (5 bases). CDR1 is MNHEY and CDR2 is SVGAGI in the germline V gene. The CDR3 is 13 residues long. Trimming stripped 6 bases from V and 7 bases from J, with 13 bases between.

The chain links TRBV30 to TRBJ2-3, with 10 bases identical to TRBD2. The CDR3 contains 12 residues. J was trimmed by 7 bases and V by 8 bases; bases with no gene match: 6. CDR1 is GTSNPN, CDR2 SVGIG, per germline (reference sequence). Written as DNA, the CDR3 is TGTGCCAGAGCGGGGGGGCCGAATACGCAGTATTTT. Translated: CARAGGPNTQYF.

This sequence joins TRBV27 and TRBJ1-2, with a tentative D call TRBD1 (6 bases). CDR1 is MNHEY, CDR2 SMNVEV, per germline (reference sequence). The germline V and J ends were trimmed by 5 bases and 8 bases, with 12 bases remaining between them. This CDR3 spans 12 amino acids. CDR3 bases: TGTGCCAGCAGTCATGGACAGTACGGCTACACCTTC. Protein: CASSHGQYGYTF.

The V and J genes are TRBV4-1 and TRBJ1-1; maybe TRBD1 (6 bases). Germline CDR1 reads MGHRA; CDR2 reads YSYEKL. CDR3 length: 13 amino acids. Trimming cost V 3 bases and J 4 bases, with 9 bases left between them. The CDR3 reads CASSHGQSTEAFF. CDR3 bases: TGCGCCAGCAGCCACGGACAGAGCACTGAAGCTTTCTTT.

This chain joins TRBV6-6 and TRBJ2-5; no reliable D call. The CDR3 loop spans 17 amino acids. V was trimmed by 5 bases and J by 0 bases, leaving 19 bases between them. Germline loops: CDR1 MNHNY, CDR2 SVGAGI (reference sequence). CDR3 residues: CASSPRLPGGYQETQYF. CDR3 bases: TGTGCCAGCAGTCCCCGCCTCCCGGGTGGGTACCAAGAGACCCAGTACTTC.